Shown below are 25 T cell receptor beta chains from a single sample sequenced in a study of T cell clusters in autoimmune cytopenias (dated 2019 in TCRdb). For each sample, TRB amplification used roughly 250 ng of peripheral blood genomic DNA, equal to approximately 37,500 genome equivalents. Sequencing took place on an Illumina MiSeq. To amplify TRB rearrangements, a touch-down multiplex PCR protocol was run with the TRB-A and TRB-B primer pools combined in a single tube. TCRdb reprocessed the public reads and reports one entry per CDR3 protein sequence, without DNA. This sample's table contains under 3,500 distinct CDR3 sequences. The top ten clonotypes cover 9.5% to 14% of the sample. Sequencing was done on a sample of peripheral blood. The receptors here all came from a human donor with an autoimmune cytopenia or autoimmune hepatitis (not recorded which).

This clonotype is labeled medium-sized based on frequency. This chain links TRBV5-6 with TRBJ2-3; TCRdb lists TRBD2, though no DNA is available to test this call. This CDR3 comprises 17 residues. CDR1 and CDR2 from the germline V gene are SGHDT and YYEEEE. The CDR3 spells CASSKNSGGRASDTQYF.

By frequency, this clonotype registers medium-sized (0.01 to 0.1%). The genes are TRBV5-6 and TRBJ2-3; TCRdb lists TRBD1, though no DNA is available to test this call. The CDR3 loop spans 14 amino acids. The V gene's germline CDR1 is SGHDT and CDR2 YYEEEE. CDR3 in amino acids: CASSSTAPTDTQYF.

This chain uses TRBV28 with TRBJ2-3; the TRBD2 assignment by TCRdb is unverifiable without DNA. The CDR3 runs to 14 residues. Germline V gives CDR1 MDHEN, CDR2 SYDVKM. CDR3 loop: CASSDPTRPDTQYF.

This clonotype ranks as large in terms of frequency. V gene TRBV29-1 combines with J gene TRBJ1-2; TCRdb reports TRBD1, a call that lacks DNA to check it against. In germline, CDR1 is SQVTM, CDR2 ANQGSEA. The CDR3 length is 13 residues. CDR3 loop: CSVEGVNVDGYTF.

Its frequency marks this clonotype as medium-sized. This chain uses TRBV7-9 with TRBJ2-7. This CDR3 is built from 12 residues. Germline values: CDR1 SEHNR, CDR2 FQNEAQ (reference sequence). CDR3 residues: CASSLLLDEQYF. Supplemented by reference TRBV7-9 and TRBJ2-7, the full variable domain reads DTGVSQNPRHKITKRGQNVTFRCDPISEHNRLYWYRQTLGQGPEFLTYFQNEAQLEKSRLLSDRFSAERPKGSFSTLEIQRTEQGDSAMYLCASSLLLDEQYFGPGTRLTVT.

The chain couples TRBV12-5 to TRBJ2-3. Germline CDR1 and CDR2: LGHNT and FRNRAP. The CDR3 length is 13 residues. The CDR3 is CASGLKLSDTQYF.

This clonotype is classed as large (0.1 to 1%) by frequency. The genes are TRBV29-1 and TRBJ2-1; TCRdb picks TRBD2, but there is no DNA to check that call. The CDR3 length is 14 residues. Germline V gives CDR1 SQVTM, CDR2 ANQGSEA. The CDR3 loop reads CSVRGTSGGGEQFF.

This clonotype is deemed medium-sized by its frequency. The chain uses TRBV7-2 and TRBJ2-5. Germline V CDR1 and CDR2: SGHTA, FQGNSA. The CDR3 has 14 residues. The CDR3 is CASSLASPQETQYF.

This clonotype is deemed medium-sized by its frequency. J is TRBJ2-1 and V is TRBV6-1; TCRdb's D gene call, TRBD2, goes unchecked for lack of DNA. CDR3 length: 15 amino acids. Per the germline V gene, CDR1 is MNHNS and CDR2 is SASEGT. Here the CDR3 reads CASSDWGEGHNEQFF.

Measured by frequency, this clonotype is medium-sized. This chain connects TRBV19 to TRBJ2-1; the TCRdb call, TRBD1, lacks DNA for checking. The CDR3 contains 14 residues. Per the germline V gene, CDR1 is LNHDA and CDR2 is SQIVND (reference sequence). This chain's CDR3 is CASSKGQTYNEQFF.

This clonotype counts as large by frequency. This chain connects TRBV30 to TRBJ2-3; as DNA is missing, the TRBD1 call by TCRdb cannot be tested. The CDR3 is made up of 16 amino acids. Germline CDR1 reads GTSNPN; CDR2 reads SVGIG (reference sequence). CDR3 sequence: CAWSRDRGGGTDTQYF.

In terms of frequency, this clonotype is medium-sized. The chain joins TRBV6-2 or TRBV6-3 to TRBJ2-1; the D gene TCRdb calls, TRBD1, cannot be checked with no DNA. CDR3 size: 13 residues. The V gene's germline CDR1 is MNHEY and CDR2 SVGEGT. CDR3 protein: CASRQGQYNEQFF.

This clonotype ranks as medium-sized in terms of frequency. The chain joins TRBV7-2 to TRBJ2-4; TCRdb designates TRBD2, a call that cannot be tested without DNA. The germline CDR1 and CDR2 sequences are SGHTA and FQGNSA. CDR3 length equals 13 residues. The CDR3: CASSLWGALIQYF.

Frequency places this clonotype as medium-sized (0.01 to 0.1%). The V call is TRBV19, the J call TRBJ1-5. Germline CDR1 LNHDA, CDR2 SQIVND (reference sequence). The CDR3 loop spans 14 amino acids. The CDR3 region is CASSITGDNQPQHF. Full variable domain (missing parts from reference TRBV19 and TRBJ1-5): DGGITQSPKYLFRKEGQNVTLSCEQNLNHDAMYWYRQDPGQGLRLIYYSQIVNDFQKGDIAEGYSVSREKKESFPLTVTSAQKNPTAFYLCASSITGDNQPQHFGDGTRLSIL.

This clonotype is identified as medium-sized from frequency. The gene calls are TRBV6-1 and TRBJ2-7; lacking DNA, the TRBD1 call made by TCRdb goes unchecked. The CDR3 is 14 residues long. CDR1 is MNHNS and CDR2 is SASEGT in the germline V gene. CDR3 amino acids: CASSDWQGTYEQYF.

V usage is TRBV5-1 and J usage is TRBJ2-3; TCRdb returns TRBD2, unconfirmable since there is no DNA. Germline V gene lookup returns CDR1 SGHRS and CDR2 YFSETQ. This CDR3 spans 16 amino acids. The CDR3 loop is CASSPGLAGLTDTQYF. Variable domain in full (rest from reference TRBV5-1 and TRBJ2-3): KAGVTQTPRYLIKTRGQQVTLSCSPISGHRSVSWYQQTPGQGLQFLFEYFSETQRNKGNFPGRFSGRQFSNSRSEMNVSTLELGDSALYLCASSPGLAGLTDTQYFGPGTRLTVL.

This clonotype is called medium-sized based on its frequency. The CDR3 is CASSQDSGGAAETQYF. The chain combines TRBV4-3 with TRBJ2-5; TCRdb's D call of TRBD2 is untestable without DNA. Germline CDR1 LGHNA, CDR2 YSLEER. The CDR3 totals 16 residues.

This clonotype is labeled medium-sized based on frequency. The CDR3: CASSQEVTGDQPQHF. The V and J genes are TRBV4-1 and TRBJ1-5; TCRdb designates TRBD1, a call that cannot be tested without DNA. This CDR3 is 15 amino acids long. CDR1 and CDR2 from the germline V gene are MGHRA and YSYEKL.

By frequency, this clonotype is medium-sized (0.01 to 0.1%). The rearrangement joins TRBV15 to TRBJ2-5. The germline V gene has CDR1 LNHNV and CDR2 YYDKDF (reference sequence). CDR3 length: 13 amino acids. CDR3 amino acids: CATSRDEEETQYF. The full variable domain, its missing parts supplied by reference TRBV15 and TRBJ2-5, is DAMVIQNPRYQVTQFGKPVTLSCSQTLNHNVMYWYQQKSSQAPKLLFHYYDKDFNNEADTPDNFQSRRPNTSFCFLDIRSPGLGDTAMYLCATSRDEEETQYFGPGTRLLVL.

The gene calls are TRBV4-2 and TRBJ1-1; checking the TCRdb D call of TRBD1 is not possible without DNA. CDR1 and CDR2 (germline): LGHNA, YNFKEQ. The CDR3 is 14 amino acids. The CDR3 sequence: CASSQPGIYTEAFF.

According to its frequency, this clonotype is medium-sized. The CDR3 loop reads CASRPGALQETQYF. This chain joins TRBV6-6 and TRBJ2-5; TCRdb indicates TRBD2, and absent DNA this call remains unverified. Germline V lookup: CDR1 MNHNY, CDR2 SVGAGI (reference sequence). This CDR3 is 14 amino acids long.

The chain has TRBV6-6 and TRBJ2-2; checking the TCRdb D call of TRBD1 is not possible without DNA. Germline loops: CDR1 MNHNY, CDR2 SVGAGI (reference sequence). The CDR3 is 16 residues long. CDR3 sequence: CASSSGTGGVTGELFF.

The chain has TRBV4-1 and TRBJ2-3; TCRdb's D call, TRBD1, is unchecked because there is no DNA. The CDR3 consists of 17 residues. The germline CDR1 and CDR2 sequences are MGHRA and YSYEKL. CDR3 residues: CASSHLGGEGGPDTQYF.

This clonotype is called medium-sized based on its frequency. The chain combines TRBV18 with TRBJ1-2. CDR1 and CDR2 from the germline V gene are KGHSH and LQKENI. CDR3 size: 17 residues. CDR3 sequence reads: CASSPSGFTPGDYGYTF.

The chain recombines TRBV4-3 with TRBJ2-2; checking the TCRdb D call of TRBD1 is not possible without DNA. The CDR3 consists of 18 residues. Germline-derived CDR1 and CDR2 are LGHNA and YSLEER. The CDR3: CASSQVLFGQINTGELFF.